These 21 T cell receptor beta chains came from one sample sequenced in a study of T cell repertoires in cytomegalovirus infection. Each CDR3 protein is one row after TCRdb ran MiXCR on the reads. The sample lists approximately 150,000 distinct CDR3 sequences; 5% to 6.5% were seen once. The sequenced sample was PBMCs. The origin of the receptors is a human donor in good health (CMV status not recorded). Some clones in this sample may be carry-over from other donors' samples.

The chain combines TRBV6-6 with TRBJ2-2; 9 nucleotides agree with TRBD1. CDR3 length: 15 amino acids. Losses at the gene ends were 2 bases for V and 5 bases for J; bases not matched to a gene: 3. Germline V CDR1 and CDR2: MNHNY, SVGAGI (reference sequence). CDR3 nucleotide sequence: TGTGCCAGCAGTTACGGGACAGGGCCGACCGGGGAGCTGTTTTTT. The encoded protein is CASSYGTGPTGELFF.

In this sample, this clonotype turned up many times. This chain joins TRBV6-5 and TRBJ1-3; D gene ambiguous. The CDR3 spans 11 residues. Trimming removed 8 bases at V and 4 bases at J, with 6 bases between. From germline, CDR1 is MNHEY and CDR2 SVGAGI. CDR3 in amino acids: CASQRGNTIYF. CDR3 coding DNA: TGTGCCAGCCAAAGGGGAAACACCATATATTTT.

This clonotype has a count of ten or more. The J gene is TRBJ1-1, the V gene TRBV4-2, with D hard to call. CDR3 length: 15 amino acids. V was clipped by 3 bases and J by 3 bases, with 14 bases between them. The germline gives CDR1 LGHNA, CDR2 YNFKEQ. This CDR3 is CASSQDPLEYTEAFF. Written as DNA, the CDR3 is TGTGCCAGCAGCCAGGACCCCTTGGAATACACTGAAGCTTTCTTT.

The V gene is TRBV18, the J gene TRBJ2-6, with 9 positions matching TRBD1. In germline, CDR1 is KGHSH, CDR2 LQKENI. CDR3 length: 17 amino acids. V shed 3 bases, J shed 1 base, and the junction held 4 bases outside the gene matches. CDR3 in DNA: TGTGCCAGCTCACCGGGACAGGGAAGGTCTGGGGCCAACGTCCTGACTTTC. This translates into CASSPGQGRSGANVLTF.

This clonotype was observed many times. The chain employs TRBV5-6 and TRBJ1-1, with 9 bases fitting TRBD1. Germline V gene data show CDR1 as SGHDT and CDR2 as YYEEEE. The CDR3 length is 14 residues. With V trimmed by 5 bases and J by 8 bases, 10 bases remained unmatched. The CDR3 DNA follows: TGTGCCAGCAGTTATCCGGGACAGGGTCAAGAAGCTTTCTTT. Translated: CASSYPGQGQEAFF.

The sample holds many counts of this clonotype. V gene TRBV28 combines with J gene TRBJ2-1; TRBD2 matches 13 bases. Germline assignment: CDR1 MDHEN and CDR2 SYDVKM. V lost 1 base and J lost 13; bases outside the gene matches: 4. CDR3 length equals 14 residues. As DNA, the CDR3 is TGTGCCAGCAGTTTATCACTAGCGGGGGGGTTCCAGTTCTTC. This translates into CASSLSLAGGFQFF.

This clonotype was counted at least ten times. The CDR3 sequence: CASSLAETYGYTF. CDR3 DNA sequence: TGTGCCAGCAGCTTAGCGGAAACTTATGGCTACACCTTC. The chain carries TRBV7-2 and TRBJ1-2; no clear D gene. The CDR3 has 13 residues. Germline CDR1 and CDR2: SGHTA and FQGNSA. V was clipped by 0 bases and J by 5 bases, with 7 bases between them. The whole variable domain, remainder taken from reference TRBV7-2 and TRBJ1-2, is GAGVSQSPSNKVTEKGKDVELRCDPISGHTALYWYRQSLGQGLEFLIYFQGNSAPDKSGLPSDRFSAERTGGSVSTLTIQRTQQEDSAVYLCASSLAETYGYTFGSGTRLTVV.

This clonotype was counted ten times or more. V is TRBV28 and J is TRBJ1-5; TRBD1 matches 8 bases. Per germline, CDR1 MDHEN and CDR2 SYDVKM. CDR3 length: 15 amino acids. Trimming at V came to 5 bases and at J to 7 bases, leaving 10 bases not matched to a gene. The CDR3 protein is CASSQDRGNSQPQHF. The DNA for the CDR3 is TGTGCCAGCAGTCAAGACAGGGGAAACAGCCAGCCCCAGCATTTT. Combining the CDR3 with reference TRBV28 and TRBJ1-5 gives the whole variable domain DVKVTQSSRYLVKRTGEKVFLECVQDMDHENMFWYRQDPGLGLRLIYFSYDVKMKEKGDIPEGYSVSREKKERFSLILESASTNQTSMYLCASSQDRGNSQPQHFGDGTRLSIL.

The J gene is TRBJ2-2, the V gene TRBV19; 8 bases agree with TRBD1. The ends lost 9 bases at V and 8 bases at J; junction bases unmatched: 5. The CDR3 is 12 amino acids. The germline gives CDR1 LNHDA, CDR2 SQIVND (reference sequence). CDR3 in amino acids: CASSRGRGELFF. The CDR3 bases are TGTGCCAGCTCCAGGGGGCGAGGGGAGCTGTTTTTT.

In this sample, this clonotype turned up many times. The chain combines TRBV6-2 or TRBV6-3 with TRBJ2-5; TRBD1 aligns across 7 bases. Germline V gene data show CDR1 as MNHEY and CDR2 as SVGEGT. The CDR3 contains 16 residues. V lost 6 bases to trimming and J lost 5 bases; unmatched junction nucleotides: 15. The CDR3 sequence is CASRQTGTAVSETQYF. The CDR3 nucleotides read TGTGCCAGCAGGCAAACCGGGACAGCAGTGTCGGAGACCCAGTACTTC.

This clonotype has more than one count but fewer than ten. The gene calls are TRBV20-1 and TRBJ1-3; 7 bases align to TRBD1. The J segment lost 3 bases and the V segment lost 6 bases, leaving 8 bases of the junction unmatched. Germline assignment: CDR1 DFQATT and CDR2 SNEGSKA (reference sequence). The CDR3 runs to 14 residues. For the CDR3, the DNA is TGCAGTGCCGAGGGGGCTTCATATGGAAACACCATATATTTT. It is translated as CSAEGASYGNTIYF.

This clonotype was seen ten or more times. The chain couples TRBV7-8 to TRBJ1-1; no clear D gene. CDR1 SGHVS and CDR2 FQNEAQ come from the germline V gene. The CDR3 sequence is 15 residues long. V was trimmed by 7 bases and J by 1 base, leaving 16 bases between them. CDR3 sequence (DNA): TGTGCCAGCACCTTCATACGCGAGACGAACACTGAAGCTTTCTTT. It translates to CASTFIRETNTEAFF.

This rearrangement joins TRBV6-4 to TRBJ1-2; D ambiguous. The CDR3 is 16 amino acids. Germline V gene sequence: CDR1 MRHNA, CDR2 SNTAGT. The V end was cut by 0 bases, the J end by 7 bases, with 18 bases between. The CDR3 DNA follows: TGTGCCAGCAGTGACTCCCCCGGCCCAGCGATTGGTGGCTACACCTTC. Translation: CASSDSPGPAIGGYTF.

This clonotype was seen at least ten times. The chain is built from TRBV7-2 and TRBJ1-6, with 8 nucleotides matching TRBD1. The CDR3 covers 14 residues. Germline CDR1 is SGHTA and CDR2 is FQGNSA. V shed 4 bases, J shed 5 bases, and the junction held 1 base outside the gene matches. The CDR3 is CASSYRGNNSPLHF. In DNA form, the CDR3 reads TGTGCCAGCAGCTACAGGGGGAATAATTCACCCCTCCACTTT.

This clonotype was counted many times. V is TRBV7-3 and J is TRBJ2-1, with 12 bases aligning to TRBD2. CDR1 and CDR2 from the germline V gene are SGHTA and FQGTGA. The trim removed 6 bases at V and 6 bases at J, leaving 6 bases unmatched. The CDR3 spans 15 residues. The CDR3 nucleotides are TGTGCCAGCAGGTTGACTAGCGGGGGACCCAATGAGCAGTTCTTC. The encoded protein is CASRLTSGGPNEQFF.

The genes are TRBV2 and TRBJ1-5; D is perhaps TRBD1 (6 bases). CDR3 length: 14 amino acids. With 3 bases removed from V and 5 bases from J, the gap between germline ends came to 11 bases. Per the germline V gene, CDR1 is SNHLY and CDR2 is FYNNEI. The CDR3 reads CASSDGGQDQPQHF. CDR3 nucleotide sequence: TGTGCCAGCAGTGACGGGGGCCAGGATCAGCCCCAGCATTTT. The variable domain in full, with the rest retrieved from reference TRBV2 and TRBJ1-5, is EPEVTQTPSHQVTQMGQEVILRCVPISNHLYFYWYRQILGQKVEFLVSFYNNEISEKSEIFDDQFSVERPDGSNFTLKIRSTKLEDSAMYFCASSDGGQDQPQHFGDGTRLSIL.

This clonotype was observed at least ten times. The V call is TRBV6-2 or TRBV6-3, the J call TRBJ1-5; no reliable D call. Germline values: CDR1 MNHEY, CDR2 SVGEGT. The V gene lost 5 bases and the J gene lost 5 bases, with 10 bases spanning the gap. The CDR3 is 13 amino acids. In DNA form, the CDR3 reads TGTGCCAGCAGTCGACAATTGGATCAGCCCCAGCATTTT. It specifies CASSRQLDQPQHF.

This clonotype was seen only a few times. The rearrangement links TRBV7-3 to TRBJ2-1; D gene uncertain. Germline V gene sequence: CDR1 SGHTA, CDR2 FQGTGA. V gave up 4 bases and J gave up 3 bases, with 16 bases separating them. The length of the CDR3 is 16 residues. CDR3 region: CASSSPRFRFYNEQFF. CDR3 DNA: TGTGCCAGCAGCTCCCCGCGGTTCAGATTCTACAATGAGCAGTTCTTC.

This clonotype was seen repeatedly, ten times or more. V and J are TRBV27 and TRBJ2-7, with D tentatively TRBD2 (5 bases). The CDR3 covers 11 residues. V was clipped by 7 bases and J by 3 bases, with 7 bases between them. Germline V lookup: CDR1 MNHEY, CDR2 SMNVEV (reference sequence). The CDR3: CASKAGYEQYF. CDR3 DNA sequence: TGTGCCAGCAAGGCGGGCTACGAGCAGTACTTC.

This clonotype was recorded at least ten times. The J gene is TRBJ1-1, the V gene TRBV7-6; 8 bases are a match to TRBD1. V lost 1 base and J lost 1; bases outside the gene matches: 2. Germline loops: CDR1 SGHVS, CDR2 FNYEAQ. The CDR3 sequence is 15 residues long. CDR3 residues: CASSLGGQGNTEAFF. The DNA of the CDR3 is TGTGCCAGCAGCTTAGGCGGACAGGGGAACACTGAAGCTTTCTTT. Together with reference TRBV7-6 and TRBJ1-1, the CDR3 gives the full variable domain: GAGVSQSPRYKVTKRGQDVALRCDPISGHVSLYWYRQALGQGPEFLTYFNYEAQQDKSGLPNDRFSAERPEGSISTLTIQRTEQRDSAMYRCASSLGGQGNTEAFFGQGTRLTVV.

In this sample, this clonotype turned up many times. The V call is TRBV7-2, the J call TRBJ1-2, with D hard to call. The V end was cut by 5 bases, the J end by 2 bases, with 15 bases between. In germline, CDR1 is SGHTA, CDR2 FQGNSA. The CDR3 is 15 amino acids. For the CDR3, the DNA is TGTGCCAGCAGCCCCCCGATTGGAGACAACTATGGCTACACCTTC. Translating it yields CASSPPIGDNYGYTF.